This TCR beta chain derives from a study of cytomegalovirus exposure and HLA in healthy donors. General study points: Among TCR beta chains, those listed as cytomegalovirus-associated numbered 164. Most of the CMV-associated TCR beta chains (in a later analysis) appeared to be HLA-restricted.

This clone was found a few times. Its antigen is unknown. The junction departs from germline at one end; a sequencing error may be responsible. Primers included in the PCR were 60 Vbeta and 13 Jbeta primers. The assay was immunoSEQ multiplex PCR, and TCRdb's table has in-frame clones only and misses some. The table records over 90,000 clones, 55% to 75% of them present only once. Germline loops: CDR1 SEHNR, CDR2 FQNEAQ (reference sequence). The CDR3 is 13 amino acids. The chain recombines TRBV7-9 with TRBJ1-1; D is possibly TRBD1 (6 bases). Sequenced material: PBMCs. The clonotype comes from a man aged 55 to 70 in good health and CMV-seronegative. The CDR3 DNA is TGTTCCAGCAGCTTACAGGGAAACACTGAAGCTTTCTTT. Amino acids: CSSSLQGNTEAFF.